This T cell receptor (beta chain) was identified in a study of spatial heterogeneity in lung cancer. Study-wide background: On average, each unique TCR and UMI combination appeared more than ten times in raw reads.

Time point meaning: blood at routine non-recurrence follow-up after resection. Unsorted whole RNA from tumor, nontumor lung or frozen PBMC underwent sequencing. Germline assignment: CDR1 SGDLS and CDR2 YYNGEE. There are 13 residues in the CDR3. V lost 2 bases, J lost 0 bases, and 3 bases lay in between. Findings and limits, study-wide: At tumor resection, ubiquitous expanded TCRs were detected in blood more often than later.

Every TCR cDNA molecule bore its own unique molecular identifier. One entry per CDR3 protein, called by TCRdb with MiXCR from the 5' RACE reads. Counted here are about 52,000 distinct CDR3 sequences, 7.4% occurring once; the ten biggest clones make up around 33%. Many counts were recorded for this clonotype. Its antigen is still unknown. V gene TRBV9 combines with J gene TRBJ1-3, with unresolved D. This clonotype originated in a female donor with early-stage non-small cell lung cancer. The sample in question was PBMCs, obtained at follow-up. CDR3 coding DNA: TGTGCCAGCAGCGTCGCCTCTGGAAACACCATATATTTT. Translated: CASSVASGNTIYF.